These 28 T cell receptor beta chains originate from one sample sequenced in a study of radiotherapy plus CTLA-4 blockade in lung cancer. Produced via immunoSEQ multiplex PCR; TCRdb's table is partial and in-frame only. The sample has approximately 52,000 clones; 70% to 80% are singletons. This specimen consisted of peripheral blood, obtained from a patient treated with radiotherapy plus ipilimumab. These TCRs come from a human donor with non-small cell lung cancer who had a complete response to radiotherapy plus ipilimumab.

V is TRBV7-2 and J is TRBJ2-7; D not resolved. The CDR3 totals 14 residues. V shed 1 base and J shed 1 base, with 8 bases lying between them. The V gene's germline CDR1 is SGHTA and CDR2 FQGNSA. CDR3 loop: CASSLGAASYEQYF. CDR3 nucleotides: TGTGCCAGCAGCTTAGGGGCCGCTTCCTACGAGCAGTACTTC.

This clone was found once. The V call is TRBV6-5, the J call TRBJ1-4; D is unresolved. This CDR3 spans 15 amino acids. From germline, CDR1 is MNHEY and CDR2 SVGAGI. The V end was cut by 7 bases, the J end by 0 bases, with 12 bases between. In DNA, the CDR3 is TGTGCCAGCACCACAGCTTTTACAACTAATGAAAAACTGTTTTTT. Encoded protein: CASTTAFTTNEKLFF.

V is TRBV28 and J is TRBJ2-7; weak D call: TRBD1 (6 bases). V lost 7 bases, J lost 1 base, and 17 bases lay in between. CDR1 and CDR2 (germline): MDHEN, SYDVKM. The CDR3 is 15 residues long. The CDR3 coding sequence is TGTGCCAGCACCGGTGGAGACAGGTCTTCCTACGAGCAGTACGTC. It is translated as CASTGGDRSSYEQYV.

This chain uses TRBV6-6 with TRBJ1-4, with no clear D. This CDR3 contains 15 residues. Trimming stripped 1 base from V and 3 bases from J, with 9 bases between. Germline loops: CDR1 MNHNY, CDR2 SVGAGI (reference sequence). The CDR3 loop reads CASSYFGQPNEKLFF. Written as DNA, the CDR3 is TGTGCCAGCAGTTACTTTGGGCAGCCTAATGAAAAACTGTTTTTT.

The CDR3 sequence: CAWSVSFNDYGYTF. The CDR3 DNA follows: TGTGCCTGGAGTGTGAGCTTTAATGACTATGGCTACACCTTC. V and J are TRBV30 and TRBJ1-2; D uncertain. Trimming cost V 0 bases and J 3 bases, with 11 bases left between them. CDR3 size: 14 residues. In germline, CDR1 is GTSNPN, CDR2 SVGIG (reference sequence). Complete variable domain (other parts from reference TRBV30 and TRBJ1-2): SQTIHQWPATLVQPVGSPLSLECTVEGTSNPNLYWYRQAAGRGLQLLFYSVGIGQISSEVPQNLSASRPQDRQFILSSKKLLLSDSGFYLCAWSVSFNDYGYTFGSGTRLTVV.

The gene calls are TRBV30 and TRBJ1-6; the match to TRBD1 covers 7 bases. V lost 4 bases to trimming and J lost 5 bases; unmatched junction nucleotides: 8. The CDR3 has 15 amino acids. Germline loops: CDR1 GTSNPN, CDR2 SVGIG (reference sequence). The CDR3 DNA reads TGTGCCTGGAAGGTCGAACAGGGGCATAATTCACCCCTCCACTTT. Protein product: CAWKVEQGHNSPLHF.

The rearrangement links TRBV2 to TRBJ1-5; no clear D gene. This CDR3 spans 14 amino acids. Deletions cut 7 bases from V and 2 bases from J, with 12 bases between. Germline loops: CDR1 SNHLY, CDR2 FYNNEI. The CDR3 region is CASNGGQGNQPQHF. CDR3 DNA sequence: TGTGCCAGCAATGGCGGGCAGGGCAATCAGCCCCAGCATTTT. Full variable domain (outside the CDR3, taken from reference TRBV2 and TRBJ1-5): EPEVTQTPSHQVTQMGQEVILRCVPISNHLYFYWYRQILGQKVEFLVSFYNNEISEKSEIFDDQFSVERPDGSNFTLKIRSTKLEDSAMYFCASNGGQGNQPQHFGDGTRLSIL.

CDR3 bases: TGCGCCAGCAAGCGGGATGGGACCGGGGAGCTGTTTTTT. It yields the protein CASKRDGTGELFF. V usage is TRBV5-1 and J usage is TRBJ2-2; the match to TRBD2 covers 7 bases. CDR1 and CDR2 (germline): SGHRS, YFSETQ. V gave up 6 bases and J gave up 5 bases; unmatched junction bases: 4. The CDR3 is 13 amino acids.

The chain recombines TRBV28 with TRBJ2-1; TRBD2 matches 8 bases. Unmatched junction bases numbered 1, after V lost 4 bases and J lost 2 bases. The CDR3 length is 14 residues. CDR1 is MDHEN and CDR2 is SYDVKM in the germline V gene. CDR3 in DNA: TGTGCCAGCAGTTCCGGGAGGGCCTACAATGAGCAGTTCTTC. Translating it yields CASSSGRAYNEQFF.

This chain links TRBV27 with TRBJ2-5; D perhaps matches TRBD2 (5 bases). Germline V lookup: CDR1 MNHEY, CDR2 SMNVEV (reference sequence). V shed 2 bases and J shed 2 bases, with 6 bases lying between them. CDR3 size: 13 residues. The CDR3 sequence: CASSLSGQETQYF. CDR3 DNA sequence: TGTGCCAGCAGTTTAAGCGGTCAAGAGACCCAGTACTTC.

CDR3 amino acids: CASTSVVGRGGELFF. CDR3 sequence (DNA): TGTGCCAGCACCTCCGTGGTGGGTCGGGGCGGGGAGCTGTTTTTT. The chain carries TRBV9 and TRBJ2-2, with a possible D match to TRBD2 (5 bases). Trimming took 6 bases from V and 7 from J, leaving 19 bases between them. The CDR3 contains 15 residues. The germline V gene encodes CDR1 SGDLS and CDR2 YYNGEE.

The genes are TRBV28 and TRBJ2-1; 11 bases are a match to TRBD2. The CDR3 has 15 amino acids. The J segment lost 7 bases and the V segment lost 6 bases, leaving 8 bases of the junction unmatched. Germline-derived CDR1 and CDR2 are MDHEN and SYDVKM. The CDR3 here is CASRPGTSGRNEQFF. As DNA, the CDR3 is TGTGCCAGCAGACCCGGGACTAGCGGACGTAATGAGCAGTTCTTC.

The V call is TRBV7-9, the J call TRBJ2-1, with D tentatively TRBD1 (5 bases). Trimming removed 2 bases at V and 4 bases at J, with 6 bases between. The CDR3 runs to 13 residues. Germline loops: CDR1 SEHNR, CDR2 FQNEAQ (reference sequence). The CDR3 is CASSLRQYNEQFF. Here the CDR3 DNA reads TGTGCCAGCAGCTTAAGACAGTACAATGAGCAGTTCTTC.

The J gene is TRBJ2-1, the V gene TRBV7-2; D gene uncertain. Per germline, CDR1 SGHTA and CDR2 FQGNSA. There are 13 residues in the CDR3. V was shortened by 0 bases and J by 7 bases, with 7 bases between the two germline ends. CDR3 residues: CASSLAHQNEQFF. The CDR3 DNA is TGTGCCAGCAGCTTAGCACACCAAAATGAGCAGTTCTTC.

This chain connects TRBV15 to TRBJ2-1; 7 positions match TRBD2. Unmatched junction bases numbered 10, after V lost 3 bases and J lost 5 bases. This CDR3 spans 16 amino acids. Germline values: CDR1 LNHNV, CDR2 YYDKDF (reference sequence). DNA of the CDR3: TGTGCCACCAGCAGTGGGGGGGGGAGCTTCCACAATGAGCAGTTCTTC. Translation: CATSSGGGSFHNEQFF.

This clone has just one count. The chain employs TRBV7-9 and TRBJ1-1; maybe TRBD1 (6 bases). Per the germline V gene, CDR1 is SEHNR and CDR2 is FQNEAQ (reference sequence). This CDR3 has 15 residues. Trimming stripped 5 bases from V and 3 bases from J, with 16 bases between. The CDR3 DNA follows: TGTGCCAGCAGCAAACCACAGGGATCGGACACTGAAGCTTTCTTT. It translates to CASSKPQGSDTEAFF.

The chain is built from TRBV6-5 and TRBJ2-7; 7 nucleotides align to TRBD2. This CDR3 comprises 15 residues. With 2 bases clipped from V and 2 bases from J, the junction kept 6 bases outside the gene matches. Germline CDR1 MNHEY, CDR2 SVGAGI. CDR3 sequence reads: CASSYHQRGTYEQYF. The CDR3 region has the DNA TGTGCCAGCAGTTACCACCAGCGGGGCACCTACGAGCAGTACTTC.

This chain uses TRBV9 with TRBJ1-5; no reliable D call. The CDR3 covers 15 residues. The V gene's germline CDR1 is SGDLS and CDR2 YYNGEE. V was clipped by 0 bases and J by 4 bases, with 11 bases between them. CDR3 sequence: CASSVGAGGNQPQHF. CDR3 DNA sequence: TGTGCCAGCAGCGTAGGGGCAGGAGGGAATCAGCCCCAGCATTTT.

The V call is TRBV4-1, the J call TRBJ2-2, with unresolved D. The V gene lost 0 bases and the J gene lost 0 bases, with 11 bases spanning the gap. CDR1 is MGHRA, CDR2 YSYEKL, per germline. CDR3 length equals 17 residues. The CDR3 spells CASSQERSQSNTGELFF. In DNA form, the CDR3 reads TGCGCCAGCAGCCAAGAAAGGTCACAGTCGAACACCGGGGAGCTGTTTTTT.

This chain uses TRBV7-6 with TRBJ2-7, with 8 nucleotides matching TRBD1. The J segment lost 2 bases and the V segment lost 3 bases, leaving 3 bases of the junction unmatched. Per germline, CDR1 SGHVS and CDR2 FNYEAQ. The CDR3 contains 14 residues. As DNA, the CDR3 is TGTGCCAGCAGCTTGGGACAGGTAACCTACGAGCAGTACGTC. Translating it yields CASSLGQVTYEQYV.

Comment on this clone: The same CDR3 arises from other DNA sequences in this sample as well. This chain links TRBV5-6 with TRBJ1-1; maybe TRBD1 (6 bases). From germline, CDR1 is SGHDT and CDR2 YYEEEE. This CDR3 is 13 amino acids long. Trimming cost V 4 bases and J 5 bases, with 12 bases left between them. The DNA of the CDR3 is TGTGCCAGCAGCCGTCAGGGGTGGACTGAAGCTTTCTTT. It specifies CASSRQGWTEAFF.

This clone was counted only a few times. The chain employs TRBV10-3 and TRBJ1-2; TRBD1 agrees at 11 bases. The CDR3 length is 14 residues. CDR1 ENHRY and CDR2 SYGVKD come from the germline V gene. J was trimmed by 10 bases and V by 2 bases; bases with no gene match: 6. The CDR3 region has the DNA TGTGCCATCAGTGAGCCGGGACAGGGGGATGACTACACCTTC. It specifies CAISEPGQGDDYTF.

The J gene is TRBJ2-2, the V gene TRBV7-2; tentatively, D is TRBD1 (6 bases). This CDR3 has 13 residues. V dropped 5 bases and J dropped 5 bases, with 9 bases sitting between them. Germline V gives CDR1 SGHTA, CDR2 FQGNSA. CDR3 DNA: TGTGCCAGCAGCGGACAGAGAACCGGGGAGCTGTTTTTT. This sequence encodes CASSGQRTGELFF. The full variable domain, in which reference TRBV7-2 and TRBJ2-2 provide the parts outside the CDR3, is GAGVSQSPSNKVTEKGKDVELRCDPISGHTALYWYRQSLGQGLEFLIYFQGNSAPDKSGLPSDRFSAERTGGSVSTLTIQRTQQEDSAVYLCASSGQRTGELFFGEGSRLTVL.

This chain uses TRBV5-1 with TRBJ2-3; no reliable D call. CDR3 length: 15 amino acids. Trimming removed 0 bases from V and 0 bases from J, with 8 bases in between. The germline V gene encodes CDR1 SGHRS and CDR2 YFSETQ. The DNA of the CDR3 is TGCGCCAGCAGCTTGGTACCGGAGAGCACAGATACGCAGTATTTT. Its translation is CASSLVPESTDTQYF. Drawing the rest from reference TRBV5-1 and TRBJ2-3, the complete variable domain is KAGVTQTPRYLIKTRGQQVTLSCSPISGHRSVSWYQQTPGQGLQFLFEYFSETQRNKGNFPGRFSGRQFSNSRSEMNVSTLELGDSALYLCASSLVPESTDTQYFGPGTRLTVL.

The chain couples TRBV29-1 to TRBJ1-1; no definite D call. This CDR3 comprises 14 residues. V lost 8 bases to trimming and J lost 0 bases, with 16 bases between them. The germline V gene has CDR1 SQVTM and CDR2 ANQGSEA. The CDR3 here is CSCAHPGLNTEAFF. CDR3 in DNA: TGCAGCTGTGCTCATCCCGGGTTGAACACTGAAGCTTTCTTT.

This rearrangement joins TRBV11-2 to TRBJ2-7, with D perhaps TRBD2 (5 bases). Germline-derived CDR1 and CDR2 are SGHAT and FQNNGV. This CDR3 has 16 residues. V lost 3 bases and J 0 bases, leaving 15 bases between the germline ends. CDR3 DNA: TGTGCCAGCAGCTTCCGTCTAGCCGCAAGCTCCTACGAGCAGTACTTC. It translates to CASSFRLAASSYEQYF.

The chain recombines TRBV2 with TRBJ1-1; 9 bases are shared with TRBD1. Germline trimming cut 7 bases from V and 3 bases from J; bases unmatched to any gene: 9. This CDR3 region has 15 residues. From germline, CDR1 is SNHLY and CDR2 FYNNEI. CDR3 residues: CASTGQGGWHTEAFF. The CDR3 DNA follows: TGTGCCAGCACGGGACAGGGAGGGTGGCACACTGAAGCTTTCTTT. Looking up the rest from reference TRBV2 and TRBJ1-1 gives the full variable domain: EPEVTQTPSHQVTQMGQEVILRCVPISNHLYFYWYRQILGQKVEFLVSFYNNEISEKSEIFDDQFSVERPDGSNFTLKIRSTKLEDSAMYFCASTGQGGWHTEAFFGQGTRLTVV.

This chain links TRBV10-3 with TRBJ2-5; 10 bases are shared with TRBD2. The ends lost 4 bases at V and 1 base at J; junction bases unmatched: 12. The CDR3 covers 18 residues. Per the germline V gene, CDR1 is ENHRY and CDR2 is SYGVKD. In DNA form, the CDR3 reads TGTGCCATCAGTGGCACCGCTAGCGGGGGACTGCTCCAAGAGACCCAGTACTTC. Its protein is CAISGTASGGLLQETQYF.